What follows are 30 T cell receptor beta chains derived from one specimen sequenced in a study of T cells after yellow fever vaccination (dated by TCRdb to between 2018 and 2020). Reading the label with the study, this specimen's treatment or condition is: live attenuated yellow fever vaccine strain. The library was made by 5' RACE. Sequencing was carried out with an Illumina HiSeq 2500. TCRdb reanalyzed the raw reads on its own, using fastp at Q25 for trimming and MiXCR for clone calling, and kept in-frame beta chains. Identical CDR3 proteins give one entry, which carries the most common genes and DNA. This sample has about 52,000 distinct CDR3 sequences in its table, and more than 6.5% of those were observed once. The top ten constitute 20% to 25% of the sample. This specimen consisted of CD8+ T cells not binding an NS4B(214-222) dextramer, sorted from PBMCs, obtained about 41 days after the first yellow fever vaccination. In the paper's terms, the cell subset or site label means: NS4B epitope dextramer-negative CD8 T cells. These receptors originate from a man aged 18 to 35 who received the YFV17D yellow fever vaccine.

This clonotype was counted a few times. The chain combines TRBV12-3 or TRBV12-4 with TRBJ1-1; TRBD1 is a possible D gene (6 bases). Trimming shortened V by 4 bases and J by 1 base, and 19 bases separated the two germline ends. The CDR3 sequence is 17 residues long. This chain's CDR3 is CASSSSLGGAGNTEAFF. The CDR3, as DNA: TGTGCCAGCAGTTCATCCCTCGGGGGCGCTGGGAACACTGAAGCTTTCTTT.

The rearrangement uses TRBV27 and TRBJ2-1; a weak D match, TRBD2 (6 bases). Germline CDR1 reads MNHEY; CDR2 reads SMNVEV (reference sequence). V dropped 3 bases and J dropped 7 bases, with 19 bases sitting between them. The CDR3 spans 16 residues. CDR3 in DNA: TGTGCCAGCAGTTTCTTCCAAACTGGGGGGTGGAATGAGCAGTTCTTC. Its protein is CASSFFQTGGWNEQFF.

This clonotype was seen repeatedly, ten times or more. The chain links TRBV14 to TRBJ1-2, with D unclear. Germline values: CDR1 SGHDN, CDR2 FVKESK. The CDR3 spans 14 residues. Trimming left V 1 base short and J 4 bases short, with 10 bases between. CDR3 residues: CASSQAGDFYGYTF. CDR3 nucleotide sequence: TGTGCCAGCAGCCAAGCCGGGGATTTCTATGGCTACACCTTC.

This clonotype appeared a few times. This sequence joins TRBV12-3 or TRBV12-4 and TRBJ2-5, with D perhaps matching TRBD1 or TRBD2 (5 bases each). The CDR3 spans 16 residues. Trimming shortened V by 6 bases and J by 3 bases, and 20 bases separated the two germline ends. The CDR3 reads CASRMLGLWDEETQYF. The CDR3 DNA follows: TGTGCCAGCAGAATGTTGGGTCTATGGGACGAAGAGACCCAGTACTTC.

The table lists this clonotype with a count of one. A read error may account for a junction end that differs from germline. The chain employs TRBV27 and TRBJ1-2; D perhaps matches TRBD1 (5 bases). Germline V CDR1 and CDR2: MNHEY, SMNVEV (reference sequence). The CDR3 is 14 residues long. The CDR3 region is CASSLLGQGDGHTF. CDR3 DNA sequence: TGTGCCAGCAGTTTATTAGGTCAGGGAGATGGCCACACCTTC.

There are a few counts of this clonotype. J is TRBJ1-2 and V is TRBV9, with a possible D match to TRBD1 (5 bases). Germline V CDR1 and CDR2: SGDLS, YYNGEE. V shed 0 bases and J shed 5 bases, with 11 bases lying between them. This CDR3 has 14 residues. DNA of the CDR3: TGTGCCAGCAGCGTAGAGGCAGGGTCATATGGCTACACCTTC. It specifies CASSVEAGSYGYTF.

In its sample, this clonotype was seen many times. The V call is TRBV4-1, the J call TRBJ2-7; 8 positions match TRBD2. After removal of 0 bases from V and 5 bases from J, the junction contained 6 bases not matched to a gene. Germline values: CDR1 MGHRA, CDR2 YSYEKL. The CDR3 is made up of 15 amino acids. For the CDR3, the DNA is TGCGCCAGCAGCCAAGACGGGGCGGGGGGCGACGAGCAGTACTTC. Residues: CASSQDGAGGDEQYF.

There are a few counts of this clonotype. The V call is TRBV12-3 or TRBV12-4, the J call TRBJ2-6; D gene ambiguous. The CDR3 has 13 amino acids. Trimming took 8 bases from V and 4 from J, leaving 9 bases between them. The CDR3 sequence is CASFVGGANVLTF. The CDR3 coding sequence is TGTGCCAGCTTTGTTGGGGGGGCCAACGTCCTGACTTTC.

This clonotype was seen only a few times. This chain links TRBV13 with TRBJ1-2, with 10 bases fitting TRBD1. The V and J ends lost 5 bases and 5 bases, in that order; junction bases with no gene match: 14. The CDR3 has 17 residues. Germline V CDR1 and CDR2: PRHDT, FYEKMQ (reference sequence). The CDR3 DNA reads as TGTGCCAGCAGCCAAACCATGACAGGGGGCGCAAGGTATGGCTACACCTTC. Residues: CASSQTMTGGARYGYTF.

This clonotype was picked up many times. The genes are TRBV5-8 and TRBJ2-7, with 7 bases lining up with TRBD1. V lost 7 bases and J lost 0; bases outside the gene matches: 10. Germline loops: CDR1 SGHTS, CDR2 YDEGEE. The CDR3 sequence is 15 residues long. CDR3 region: CASGLEDRPSYEQYF. The DNA for the CDR3 is TGTGCCAGCGGCCTTGAGGACAGGCCCTCCTACGAGCAGTACTTC.

This clonotype was detected ten times or more. The chain carries TRBV7-6 and TRBJ2-1; TRBD2 agrees at 11 bases. The CDR3 spans 16 residues. Germline lookup yields CDR1 SGHVS and CDR2 FNYEAQ. After removal of 3 bases from V and 5 bases from J, the junction contained 6 bases not matched to a gene. The CDR3 loop is CASSFELAGDHNEQFF. DNA of the CDR3: TGTGCCAGCAGCTTCGAACTAGCGGGGGACCACAATGAGCAGTTCTTC.

This clonotype has only a few counts. This sequence joins TRBV11-2 and TRBJ1-4; D unclear. The CDR3 has 15 residues. Looked up from germline, CDR1 is SGHAT and CDR2 is FQNNGV. V was pared by 5 bases and J by 7 bases, with 17 bases between. The CDR3 spells CASSAEVAGREKLFF. The DNA of the CDR3 is TGTGCCAGCAGCGCCGAGGTCGCTGGGCGTGAAAAACTGTTTTTT. The full variable domain, rest sourced from reference TRBV11-2 and TRBJ1-4, is EAGVAQSPRYKIIEKRQSVAFWCNPISGHATLYWYQQILGQGPKLLIQFQNNGVVDDSQLPKDRFSAERLKGVDSTLKIQPAKLEDSAVYLCASSAEVAGREKLFFGSGTQLSVL.

This clonotype came up many times. V gene TRBV6-5 combines with J gene TRBJ2-7; 10 bases align to TRBD1. J gave up 7 bases and V 4 bases, and 7 bases lay outside the gene matches. CDR1 is MNHEY, CDR2 SVGAGI, per germline. The CDR3 loop spans 14 amino acids. The CDR3 here is CASSSDRGPGEQYF. The CDR3 DNA is TGTGCCAGCAGTTCCGACAGGGGGCCGGGAGAGCAGTACTTC.

This clonotype was recorded a few times. The V and J genes are TRBV15 and TRBJ2-7, with 13 bases identical to TRBD2. The CDR3 sequence is 15 residues long. Trimming took 5 bases from V and 3 from J; bases not matched to a gene: 4. Looked up from germline, CDR1 is LNHNV and CDR2 is YYDKDF (reference sequence). CDR3: CATSLGTSGVYEQYF. The DNA of the CDR3 is TGTGCCACCAGCCTCGGGACTAGCGGGGTCTACGAGCAGTACTTC.

The chain couples TRBV19 to TRBJ1-5; TRBD1 matches at 8 bases. CDR1 is LNHDA and CDR2 is SQIVND in the germline V gene (reference sequence). CDR3 length: 14 amino acids. V was clipped by 7 bases and J by 7 bases; unmatched bases: 9. The CDR3 sequence is CASTQTGERQPQHF. CDR3 sequence (DNA): TGTGCCAGTACTCAGACAGGGGAAAGGCAGCCCCAGCATTTT.

The table lists this clonotype with a few counts. V and J are TRBV19 and TRBJ2-7; D unclear. In germline, CDR1 is LNHDA, CDR2 SQIVND (reference sequence). This CDR3 has 14 amino acids. Trimming left V 5 bases short and J 2 bases short, with 13 bases between. The CDR3 loop is CASSSTTLTYEQYF. DNA for the CDR3: TGTGCCAGTAGTTCCACCACATTGACCTACGAGCAGTACTTC.

The chain employs TRBV10-3 and TRBJ1-6, with 10 positions matching TRBD1. CDR3 length: 14 residues. Germline CDR1 is ENHRY and CDR2 is SYGVKD. J lost 9 bases, V lost 5 bases, and 4 bases had no gene match. DNA for the CDR3: TGTGCCATCAGTACTGGGACAGGGGCTTCACCCCTCCACTTT. Protein product: CAISTGTGASPLHF.

This clonotype was recorded at least ten times. The V and J genes are TRBV7-6 and TRBJ2-5; D is unresolved. Trimming removed 4 bases at V and 3 bases at J, with 3 bases between. This CDR3 is built from 11 residues. Germline CDR1 and CDR2: SGHVS and FNYEAQ. The CDR3 spells CASSSEETQYF. Written as DNA, the CDR3 is TGTGCCAGCAGCTCGGAAGAGACCCAGTACTTC. Drawing the rest from reference TRBV7-6 and TRBJ2-5, the complete variable domain is GAGVSQSPRYKVTKRGQDVALRCDPISGHVSLYWYRQALGQGPEFLTYFNYEAQQDKSGLPNDRFSAERPEGSISTLTIQRTEQRDSAMYRCASSSEETQYFGPGTRLLVL.

There are a few counts of this clonotype. J is TRBJ2-3 and V is TRBV12-3 or TRBV12-4; D gene unclear. V was pared by 3 bases and J by 3 bases, with 7 bases between. The CDR3 runs to 13 residues. In nucleotides, the CDR3 is TGTGCCAGCAGTTTCCGGCCGACAGATACGCAGTATTTT. Protein product: CASSFRPTDTQYF.

The chain links TRBV11-2 to TRBJ2-2, with D unclear. Deletions cut 2 bases from V and 1 base from J, with 8 bases between. This CDR3 has 15 amino acids. Per germline, CDR1 SGHAT and CDR2 FQNNGV. CDR3 sequence reads: CASSLSIQNTGELFF. CDR3 coding DNA: TGTGCCAGCAGCTTATCGATACAGAACACCGGGGAGCTGTTTTTT. The full variable domain, in which reference TRBV11-2 and TRBJ2-2 provide the parts outside the CDR3, is EAGVAQSPRYKIIEKRQSVAFWCNPISGHATLYWYQQILGQGPKLLIQFQNNGVVDDSQLPKDRFSAERLKGVDSTLKIQPAKLEDSAVYLCASSLSIQNTGELFFGEGSRLTVL.

In this sample, this clonotype turned up a few times. The CDR3 here is CSATPGRFLSYEQYF. CDR3 DNA sequence: TGCAGTGCTACCCCCGGCCGCTTCCTCTCCTACGAGCAGTACTTC. The chain recombines TRBV20-1 with TRBJ2-7; no definite D call. Between the trimmed V and J ends, which lost 4 bases and 0 bases, there was a span of 16 bases. The CDR3 extends over 15 amino acids. Germline V gives CDR1 DFQATT, CDR2 SNEGSKA (reference sequence).

This clonotype was detected ten times or more. The V call is TRBV12-3 or TRBV12-4, the J call TRBJ1-5; D is undetermined. V lost 3 bases, J lost 4 bases, and 10 bases lay in between. This CDR3 region has 14 residues. The CDR3, as DNA: TGTGCCAGCAGTTTTTGGGGAGTGAATCAGCCCCAGCATTTT. As protein: CASSFWGVNQPQHF.

This clonotype was seen repeatedly, ten times or more. The rearrangement joins TRBV7-2 to TRBJ2-2, with D possibly being TRBD1 (6 bases). The CDR3 consists of 16 residues. The V gene lost 5 bases and the J gene lost 5 bases, with 18 bases spanning the gap. Germline V CDR1 and CDR2: SGHTA, FQGNSA. This CDR3 is CASSHPQGLRTGELFF. The DNA for the CDR3 is TGTGCCAGCAGCCACCCCCAGGGGTTGAGGACCGGGGAGCTGTTTTTT. Variable domain in full (rest from reference TRBV7-2 and TRBJ2-2): GAGVSQSPSNKVTEKGKDVELRCDPISGHTALYWYRQSLGQGLEFLIYFQGNSAPDKSGLPSDRFSAERTGGSVSTLTIQRTQQEDSAVYLCASSHPQGLRTGELFFGEGSRLTVL.

A note on this clonotype: This may stem from a read error, because a much larger clone lies one nucleotide away. This chain uses TRBV27 with TRBJ2-3; D gene ambiguous. Germline values: CDR1 MNHEY, CDR2 SMNVEV (reference sequence). This CDR3 spans 13 amino acids. The CDR3 region has the DNA TGTGCCAGAAGTTTTCTTAGCACAGATACGCAGTATTTT. Its translation: CARSFLSTDTQYF.

This clonotype was counted a few times. The chain recombines TRBV4-3 with TRBJ2-5, with 11 bases lining up with TRBD2. The CDR3 has 16 residues. From germline, CDR1 is LGHNA and CDR2 YSLEER. V dropped 5 bases and J dropped 5; count of bases not matched to a gene: 10. CDR3 sequence reads: CASSAKGSGGVETQYF. For the CDR3, the DNA is TGCGCCAGCAGCGCTAAGGGTAGCGGGGGGGTGGAGACCCAGTACTTC.

This clonotype was counted only a few times. Here the CDR3 reads CASSLSRLAPYEQYV. The CDR3 nucleotides are TGTGCCAGCAGCTTGAGCCGACTAGCCCCGTACGAGCAGTACGTC. The chain joins TRBV5-5 to TRBJ2-7; TRBD2 matches 7 bases. This CDR3 comprises 15 residues. Germline-derived CDR1 and CDR2 are SGHKS and YYEKEE (reference sequence). J gave up 4 bases and V 1 base, and 8 bases lay outside the gene matches.

J is TRBJ1-1 and V is TRBV9; no clear D. CDR1 is SGDLS, CDR2 YYNGEE, per germline. This CDR3 is built from 13 residues. V was trimmed by 0 bases and J by 3 bases, leaving 6 bases between them. CDR3 nucleotides: TGTGCCAGCAGCGTAGGGGAGGACACTGAAGCTTTCTTT. Translating gives CASSVGEDTEAFF.

The V gene is TRBV4-3, the J gene TRBJ2-2; D perhaps matches TRBD2 (6 bases). Germline assignment: CDR1 LGHNA and CDR2 YSLEER. The CDR3 covers 14 residues. V was clipped by 8 bases and J by 6 bases, with 16 bases between them. CDR3 in amino acids: CASCRHSGSGELFF. For the CDR3, the DNA is TGCGCCAGCTGCCGGCATAGCGGTTCCGGGGAGCTGTTTTTT.

The V gene is TRBV27, the J gene TRBJ2-7, with a tentative D call TRBD2 (5 bases). The CDR3 is 14 amino acids. The V and J ends lost 3 bases and 2 bases respectively, with 11 bases between them. Germline V gene lookup returns CDR1 MNHEY and CDR2 SMNVEV (reference sequence). CDR3 sequence (DNA): TGTGCCAGCAGTTTGAAAGGACTGGCCTACGAGCAGTACTTC. Amino acids: CASSLKGLAYEQYF.

This clonotype was seen only a few times. The chain joins TRBV6-1 to TRBJ2-1; 12 nucleotides agree with TRBD2. Germline lookup yields CDR1 MNHNS and CDR2 SASEGT. V shed 6 bases, J shed 10 bases, and the junction held 7 bases outside the gene matches. CDR3 length equals 14 residues. The chain's CDR3 is CASSSSGGAWEQFF. The CDR3 nucleotides read TGTGCCAGCAGCTCTAGCGGGGGGGCTTGGGAGCAGTTCTTC.